This T cell receptor beta chain was recorded in a study of T cells after yellow fever vaccination. This CDR3 region has 13 residues. V lost 6 bases and J lost 7, with 13 bases in between. This clonotype appeared many times. Each CDR3 protein is one row after TCRdb ran MiXCR on the 5' RACE reads. This sample has 68,000 or so distinct CDR3 sequences, with approximately 6.1% found just once. This chain links TRBV12-3 or TRBV12-4 with TRBJ2-1; no reliable D call. This sequence was found in a man aged 18 to 29 who received the YFV17D yellow fever vaccine. Sample: CD8+ T cells sorted from PBMCs, taken about 49 days after the first yellow fever vaccination. The DNA for the CDR3 is TGTGCCAGCAGCTTAAAGGTGGGGAATGAGCAGTTCTTC. Its translation is CASSLKVGNEQFF.